A selection of T cell receptor beta chains follows, all from one sample in a study of cytomegalovirus exposure and HLA in healthy donors. TCRdb keeps only in-frame clones here, not all; method: immunoSEQ multiplex PCR. The table shows approximately 82,000 clones, with 62% occurring only once. Material for sequencing was PBMCs. These receptor sequences come from a woman aged 30 to 39 in good health and CMV-seropositive. Both conserved end residues are part of each CDR3.

V	J	CDR3
TRBV30	TRBJ1-1	CAWRSGDTEAFF
TRBV7-2	TRBJ2-3	CASSLPRSRDTQYF
TRBV11-2	TRBJ1-1	CASSPLLPGNTEAFF
TRBV6-5	TRBJ2-7	CASSYSIRGAWEQYF
TRBV19	TRBJ1-2	CASSNRDRYDGYPF
TRBV4-3	-	CASSQSQGGANEQYF
TRBV10-3	TRBJ2-5	CAISDAGGKGETQYF
TRBV2	TRBJ1-4	CASSQKGAGLATNEKLFF
TRBV30	TRBJ1-2	CAWSGIWTGGGYTF
TRBV19	TRBJ2-3	CASSTWTGDYSDTQYF
TRBV2	TRBJ2-3	CASIPRVSDTQYF
TRBV5-6	TRBJ1-5	CASSSKQLSNQPQHF
TRBV5-1	TRBJ2-1	CASSLVTVALYNEQFF
TRBV9	TRBJ2-1	CASSVDPGLRGEQFF
TRBV2	TRBJ2-5	CASSEVNLTQYF
TRBV7-2	TRBJ2-7	CASSLGLTSYEQYF
TRBV11-3	TRBJ1-2	CASSLADRGDGYTF
TRBV2	TRBJ1-1	CASRPETTNTEAFF
TRBV28	TRBJ2-5	CASTLGRQETQYF
TRBV5-1	TRBJ1-3	CASSERPGQGGNTIYF
TRBV7-9	TRBJ2-7	CASSLDGRSYEQYF
TRBV7-3	TRBJ2-6	CASSLKGTDRSGANVLTF
TRBV4-3	TRBJ2-7	CASSQVLAGRQSSYEQYF
TRBV7-3	TRBJ2-5	CASSLASGGVQETQYF
TRBV11-2	TRBJ2-1	CASRGTSGGYNEQFF
TRBV7-8	TRBJ2-7	CASSSRTGLYYEQYF
TRBV5-1	TRBJ2-3	CASSPLPGATDTQYF
TRBV20-1	TRBJ2-5	CSARIRETQYF
TRBV6-6	TRBJ2-7	CASSSGQGAFYEQYF
TRBV7-9	TRBJ2-5	CASSLAVTQETQYF
TRBV6-5	TRBJ1-2	CASSYSTGGINYGYTF
TRBV5-4	TRBJ1-2	CASSFLGDRNNYGYTF
TRBV5-1	TRBJ1-5	CASSSDSLNQPQHF
TRBV19	TRBJ1-5	CASTTGTAWGNQPQHF
TRBV15	TRBJ2-1	CATSRDFGGALSYNEQFF
TRBV18	TRBJ1-1	CASSQQEVNTEAFF
TRBV5-1	TRBJ2-5	CAGSLVSSQETQYF
TRBV6-5	TRBJ1-1	CASRGQGLNTEAFF
TRBV18	TRBJ1-2	CASSSGQGFLGGYTF
TRBV2	TRBJ1-2	CAKGQATNYGYTF